This is a list of T cell receptor beta chains from one sample in a study of chemoradiotherapy in HPV16-positive cancers. Assay used: immunoSEQ multiplex PCR; TCRdb lists only in-frame clones, some missing. This repertoire includes more than 20 clones. Sequencing used tumor tissue, obtained from a patient who underwent chemoradiotherapy. The source is a human donor with HPV-associated anogenital cancer. Each CDR3 is given with its conserved first and last residue. The D gene is left open where the match is weak. Part of the rows lack a size; the others show once, few, many or a class for expanded clones.

j_gene: TRBJ1-4; d_gene: TRBD1; abundance: NA; v_gene: TRBV19; CDR3nt: TGTGCCAGTAGTTTACAGGGGATCGAGTCCGGAAAACTGTTTTTT; CDR3aa: CASSLQGIESGKLFF
j_gene: TRBJ2-7; d_gene: NA; abundance: NA; v_gene: TRBV9; CDR3nt: TGTGCCAGCAGCCCCCAGACCGGACAACCTGGCGAGCAGTACTTC; CDR3aa: CASSPQTGQPGEQYF
j_gene: TRBJ1-1; d_gene: NA; abundance: NA; v_gene: TRBV7-6; CDR3nt: TGTGCCAGCAGCTTAGGATGGGGTATGAACACTGAAGCTTTCTTT; CDR3aa: CASSLGWGMNTEAFF
j_gene: TRBJ2-2; d_gene: NA; abundance: NA; v_gene: TRBV6-1; CDR3nt: TGTGCCAGCAGTGAAAAAGAGATCGGGGAGCTGTTTTTT; CDR3aa: CASSEKEIGELFF
j_gene: TRBJ2-7; d_gene: TRBD1; abundance: once; v_gene: TRBV5-6; CDR3nt: TGTGCCAGCAGCTTAGCCGGACAGGGGCGTAACGAGCAGTACTTC; CDR3aa: CASSLAGQGRNEQYF
j_gene: TRBJ2-3; d_gene: TRBD2; abundance: NA; v_gene: TRBV10-3; CDR3nt: TGTGCCATCAACCCCGGGACTAGCGGGAGAAGCCTTTTT; CDR3aa: CAINPGTSGRSLF
j_gene: TRBJ2-3; d_gene: TRBD2; abundance: NA; v_gene: TRBV11-2; CDR3nt: TGTGCCAGCAGCTCCCCTAGCGGGAGGGATACAGATACGCAGTATTTT; CDR3aa: CASSSPSGRDTDTQYF
j_gene: TRBJ1-5; d_gene: TRBD1; abundance: NA; v_gene: TRBV28; CDR3nt: TGTGCCAGCAGTTTATCAGGGGGAAATCAGCCCCAGCATTTT; CDR3aa: CASSLSGGNQPQHF
j_gene: TRBJ2-4; d_gene: TRBD1; abundance: NA; v_gene: TRBV19; CDR3nt: TGTGCCAGTAGTCAGGACAGGGCAATAGCCAAAAACATTCAGTACTTC; CDR3aa: CASSQDRAIAKNIQYF
j_gene: TRBJ1-2; d_gene: NA; abundance: NA; v_gene: TRBV27; CDR3nt: TGTGCCAGCAGTTCGTCGTCCCCCCGAAGTGCCTATGGCTACACCTTC; CDR3aa: CASSSSSPRSAYGYTF
j_gene: TRBJ2-1; d_gene: NA; abundance: NA; v_gene: TRBV4-2; CDR3nt: TGTGCCAGCAGGCCTTGGCAGGGTGGAGACAATGAGCAGTTCTTC; CDR3aa: CASRPWQGGDNEQFF